A selection of T cell receptor beta chains follows, all from one sample in a study of T cell responses to AZD1222 COVID-19 vaccine. TCRdb keeps only in-frame clones here, not all; method: immunoSEQ multiplex PCR. This sample yields tens of thousands of clones, of which about 92% are seen a single time; 30% to 45% belongs to the top ten. Specimen: peripheral blood, collected 28 days after the second AZD1222 dose. All receptors come from an adult who received the AZD1222 COVID-19 vaccine. Each CDR3 is given with its conserved first and last residue. D genes are given only for firm matches. Clone size is shown for a subset of rows, as once, few, many or a class of expanded clone.

clone_size	d_call	v_call	j_call	cdr3_aa	cdr3_nt
-	-	TRBV14	TRBJ1-2	CASSQGSANYGYTF	TGTGCCAGCAGCCAAGGTTCAGCAAACTATGGCTACACCTTC
-	TRBD1	TRBV4-3	TRBJ1-2	CASSQDWDRPYGYTF	TGCGCCAGCAGCCAAGATTGGGACAGGCCATATGGCTACACCTTC
-	TRBD1	TRBV6-5	TRBJ1-1	CASIRDSTEAFF	TGTGCCAGCATTAGGGACAGTACTGAAGCTTTCTTT
-	-	TRBV5-1	TRBJ2-7	CASSLEARGPPHYEQYF	TGCGCCAGCAGCTTGGAGGCACGGGGCCCGCCCCACTACGAGCAGTACTTC
-	-	TRBV28	TRBJ1-2	CASGGQTFFNYGYTF	TGTGCCAGCGGAGGGCAGACTTTTTTTAACTATGGCTACACCTTC
few	-	TRBV3-1/TRBV3-2	TRBJ1-4	CASSQRAGSSEKLFF	TGTGCCAGCAGCCAAAGGGCAGGGAGTAGCGAAAAACTGTTTTTT
-	-	TRBV9	TRBJ1-1	CASSVEGGARNTEAFF	TGTGCCAGCAGCGTAGAGGGCGGGGCTAGGAACACTGAAGCTTTCTTT
-	-	TRBV4-3	TRBJ1-2	CASSHSANTAGGYTF	TGCGCCAGCAGCCATTCAGCGAATACTGCTGGGGGCTACACCTTC
once	TRBD1	TRBV5-6	TRBJ1-2	CASSLNRGPYYGYTF	TGTGCCAGCAGCTTAAACAGGGGACCCTACTATGGCTACACCTTC
-	TRBD1	TRBV4-2	TRBJ2-2	CASSQDPGQGAGTGELFF	TGTGCCAGCAGCCAAGACCCGGGACAGGGGGCCGGCACCGGGGAGCTGTTTTTT
-	-	TRBV5-1	TRBJ2-7	CASSLAGSYEQYF	TGCGCCAGCAGCTTGGCCGGTAGCTACGAGCAGTACTTC
-	-	TRBV7-9	TRBJ1-6	CASSYSLNSPLHF	TGTGCCAGCAGCTACTCACTCAATTCACCCCTCCACTTT
-	-	TRBV10-3	TRBJ1-1	CAISEQGMNTEAFF	TGTGCCATCAGTGAGCAGGGGATGAACACTGAAGCTTTCTTT
-	TRBD1	TRBV29-1	TRBJ1-3	CSVDPGQGSGNTIYF	TGCAGCGTTGATCCGGGACAGGGCTCTGGAAACACCATATATTTT